The 9 T cell receptor beta chains listed next were all sequenced from one sample in a study of blood T cell repertoires in COVID-19. The table came from immunoSEQ multiplex PCR; TCRdb's copy has only in-frame clones and leaves some out. The repertoire holds 100,000 or so clones, with approximately 90% as singletons. The source material was peripheral blood. The source of these receptors is a woman between 50 and 59 years old with COVID-19, enrolled during active disease.

The chain has TRBV6-5 and TRBJ2-7, with 10 bases fitting TRBD2. With 8 bases clipped from V and 2 bases from J, the junction kept 3 bases outside the gene matches. Germline values: CDR1 MNHEY, CDR2 SVGAGI. This CDR3 spans 13 amino acids. In DNA form, the CDR3 reads TGTGCCAGCGCTAGCGGGGGAACCTACGAGCAGTACTTC. The encoded protein is CASASGGTYEQYF.

This chain joins TRBV27 and TRBJ2-5, with TRBD2 identical over 7 bases. J was trimmed by 2 bases and V by 1 base; bases with no gene match: 4. Germline CDR1 MNHEY, CDR2 SMNVEV (reference sequence). The CDR3 is made up of 15 amino acids. The CDR3 nucleotides read TGTGCCAGCAGTTTATTGGACGGGAGGCAAGAGACCCAGTACTTC. Residues: CASSLLDGRQETQYF.

This clone has a single count. This chain connects TRBV7-2 to TRBJ2-7, with D maybe TRBD2 (5 bases). The CDR3 loop spans 15 amino acids. V lost 4 bases and J lost 0, with 13 bases in between. CDR1 and CDR2 (germline): SGHTA, FQGNSA. CDR3 sequence reads: CASSSLATSSYEQYF. CDR3 coding DNA: TGTGCCAGCAGCTCTTTAGCGACGAGCTCCTACGAGCAGTACTTC.

In its sample, this clone was seen many times. V gene TRBV6-5 combines with J gene TRBJ1-4; D is perhaps TRBD1 (5 bases). The CDR3 consists of 15 residues. With 0 bases removed from V and 8 bases from J, the gap between germline ends came to 13 bases. In germline, CDR1 is MNHEY, CDR2 SVGAGI. The CDR3 spells CASSYSARVGEKLFF. CDR3 nucleotide sequence: TGTGCCAGCAGTTACTCCGCCAGGGTGGGCGAAAAACTGTTTTTT.

The V and J genes are TRBV6-5 and TRBJ2-1, with D tentatively TRBD2 (5 bases). Germline CDR1 MNHEY, CDR2 SVGAGI. The CDR3 has 13 amino acids. V was trimmed by 4 bases and J by 6 bases, leaving 10 bases between them. The CDR3 protein is CASSSLVSNEQFF. CDR3 sequence (DNA): TGTGCCAGCAGTTCACTAGTGTCCAATGAGCAGTTCTTC.

V usage is TRBV10-1 and J usage is TRBJ1-2; tentative D call: TRBD1 (5 bases). The germline gives CDR1 WNHNN, CDR2 SYGVQD (reference sequence). The CDR3 is made up of 13 amino acids. Trimming took 3 bases from V and 2 from J, leaving 7 bases between them. In DNA form, the CDR3 reads TGCGCCAGCAGTGAATGGACAAACTATGGCTACACCTTC. Its translation is CASSEWTNYGYTF.

This chain joins TRBV24-1 and TRBJ2-1; 9 bases match TRBD1. The CDR3 is 13 residues long. Germline CDR1 and CDR2: KGHDR and SFDVKD. The junction had 5 bases not matched to a gene; V was cut back by 7 bases and J by 8 bases. CDR3 amino acids: CATSRGQGYEQFF. CDR3 in DNA: TGTGCCACCAGCCGGGGACAGGGATATGAGCAGTTCTTC.

The chain carries TRBV19 and TRBJ2-1; tentatively, D is TRBD2 (5 bases). Trimming removed 1 base at V and 8 bases at J, with 12 bases between. The CDR3 is 14 residues long. Germline values: CDR1 LNHDA, CDR2 SQIVND (reference sequence). CDR3 DNA: TGTGCCAGTAGTATAGGTGGTGGGGAGTATGAGCAGTTCTTC. Its translation is CASSIGGGEYEQFF.

The CDR3 region has the DNA TGTGCTAGTGGTTTGTACAGCTTCTCTGGAAACACCATATATTTT. It translates to CASGLYSFSGNTIYF. This chain links TRBV12-5 with TRBJ1-3; D not resolved. This CDR3 has 15 residues. Germline CDR1 is LGHNT and CDR2 is FRNRAP. The germline V and J ends were trimmed by 2 bases and 0 bases, with 8 bases remaining between them.